One and the same sample provided the 20 T cell receptor beta chains below, sequenced in a study of blood T cell repertoires in COVID-19. Assay used: immunoSEQ multiplex PCR; TCRdb lists only in-frame clones, some missing. Of over 60,000 clones listed, about 80% were seen once; the top ten hold roughly a tenth. The sequenced material came from peripheral blood. The receptors come from a man between 45 and 60 years old with COVID-19, enrolled during active disease.

The chain employs TRBV15 and TRBJ2-3, with a possible D match to TRBD2 (6 bases). Germline CDR1 LNHNV, CDR2 YYDKDF (reference sequence). V was clipped by 4 bases and J by 0 bases, with 17 bases between them. This CDR3 is built from 17 residues. The CDR3 reads CATSNLNELASTDTQYF. CDR3 nucleotides: TGTGCCACCAGCAACCTAAACGAACTAGCTAGCACAGATACGCAGTATTTT.

The chain uses TRBV27 and TRBJ2-1; TRBD2 matches 12 bases. V dropped 8 bases and J dropped 9; count of bases not matched to a gene: 11. CDR1 and CDR2 (germline): MNHEY, SMNVEV (reference sequence). The CDR3 loop spans 15 amino acids. CDR3 DNA: TGTGCCAGCCAACTTACTAGCGGGAGGAATGGTGAGCAGTTCTTC. It encodes CASQLTSGRNGEQFF.

The sample holds one count of this clone. The CDR3 sequence: CASSMGLAAFSYNEQFF. CDR3 in DNA: TGTGCCAGCAGCATGGGACTAGCGGCCTTTTCCTACAATGAGCAGTTCTTC. V gene TRBV5-6 combines with J gene TRBJ2-1; 11 bases fit TRBD2. V was pared by 4 bases and J by 1 base, with 7 bases of the junction left unmatched. Looked up from germline, CDR1 is SGHDT and CDR2 is YYEEEE. The CDR3 is made up of 17 amino acids.

The chain couples TRBV5-1 to TRBJ2-3; TRBD2 aligns across 7 bases. The trim removed 2 bases at V and 6 bases at J, leaving 9 bases unmatched. Per the germline V gene, CDR1 is SGHRS and CDR2 is YFSETQ. This CDR3 is built from 15 residues. The CDR3 here is CASSFAAGRRDTQYF. The CDR3 DNA reads TGCGCCAGCAGCTTCGCAGCGGGAAGGAGGGATACGCAGTATTTT.

The chain couples TRBV5-8 to TRBJ2-3; D may be TRBD2 (6 bases). Trimming cost V 0 bases and J 2 bases, with 10 bases left between them. The length of the CDR3 is 15 residues. Germline V gene lookup returns CDR1 SGHTS and CDR2 YDEGEE. The CDR3 is CASSLARGYTDTQYF. CDR3 nucleotides: TGTGCCAGCAGCTTGGCCCGGGGGTACACAGATACGCAGTATTTT.

The chain joins TRBV7-8 to TRBJ2-1; 7 positions match TRBD1. This CDR3 comprises 14 residues. In germline, CDR1 is SGHVS, CDR2 FQNEAQ. Trimming cost V 3 bases and J 2 bases; bases outside gene matches: 1. CDR3 sequence: CASSFDRAYNEQFF. The CDR3 nucleotides read TGTGCCAGCAGCTTCGACAGGGCCTACAATGAGCAGTTCTTC.

The CDR3 reads CASSAIFDRGRTAGELFF. CDR3 DNA sequence: TGTGCCAGCAGTGCCATTTTCGACAGGGGTAGGACCGCCGGGGAGCTGTTTTTT. J is TRBJ2-2 and V is TRBV27; 8 bases align to TRBD1. V was pared by 5 bases and J by 6 bases, with 17 bases of the junction left unmatched. Germline CDR1 reads MNHEY; CDR2 reads SMNVEV (reference sequence). There are 18 residues in the CDR3.

This chain uses TRBV2 with TRBJ1-6; 7 bases line up with TRBD1. The V gene's germline CDR1 is SNHLY and CDR2 FYNNEI. Trimming took 7 bases from V and 5 from J; bases not matched to a gene: 2. The CDR3 totals 13 residues. For the CDR3, the DNA is TGTGCCAGCATGGGACAGCATAATTCACCCCTCCACTTT. Its translation is CASMGQHNSPLHF.

The chain carries TRBV9 and TRBJ1-6; 8 nucleotides line up with TRBD1. The CDR3 has 15 amino acids. V lost 4 bases to trimming and J lost 10 bases; unmatched junction nucleotides: 10. Germline V lookup: CDR1 SGDLS, CDR2 YYNGEE. DNA for the CDR3: TGTGCCAGCAGCCAGGGGATCCGACAGGGGTCACCCCTCCACTTT. Translation gives CASSQGIRQGSPLHF.

This chain joins TRBV7-2 and TRBJ2-5, with TRBD2 as a possible D gene (5 bases). V dropped 5 bases and J dropped 5 bases, with 18 bases sitting between them. In germline, CDR1 is SGHTA, CDR2 FQGNSA. The CDR3 has 15 amino acids. DNA of the CDR3: TGTGCCAGCAGCCCCCGTAGGGCGGGTGGGGAGACCCAGTACTTC. This sequence encodes CASSPRRAGGETQYF.

This chain uses TRBV28 with TRBJ2-7; 10 nucleotides match TRBD1. The CDR3 is made up of 15 amino acids. The V gene end was trimmed by 4 bases and the J gene end by 3 bases; junction bases not matched to a gene: 6. Germline loops: CDR1 MDHEN, CDR2 SYDVKM. DNA for the CDR3: TGTGCCAGCAGTTCTCCGGGACAGGGGTTCTACGAGCAGTACTTC. It specifies CASSSPGQGFYEQYF.

The chain's CDR3 is CASSSPLGEAFF. CDR3 DNA sequence: TGTGCCAGCAGTTCACCTCTCGGTGAAGCTTTCTTT. V is TRBV28 and J is TRBJ1-1; no firm D call. The CDR3 is 12 residues long. Germline V lookup: CDR1 MDHEN, CDR2 SYDVKM. V lost 4 bases to trimming and J lost 7 bases, with 10 bases between them.

This clone came up once. This sequence joins TRBV19 and TRBJ2-1; weak D call: TRBD1 (5 bases). The V end lost 9 bases, the J end lost 0 bases, and 12 bases lay between the germline ends. The germline CDR1 and CDR2 sequences are LNHDA and SQIVND (reference sequence). There are 14 residues in the CDR3. The CDR3 DNA is TGTGCCAGCAGGGCCCGGTCCTCCTACAATGAGCAGTTCTTC. Its protein is CASRARSSYNEQFF.

This sequence joins TRBV28 and TRBJ2-2; 8 nucleotides line up with TRBD2. The CDR3 is 15 residues long. Germline lookup yields CDR1 MDHEN and CDR2 SYDVKM. V lost 5 bases and J lost 7; bases outside the gene matches: 9. This CDR3 reads CASSPPGLGSGELFF. The CDR3, as DNA: TGTGCCAGCAGTCCCCCGGGACTAGGGAGCGGGGAGCTGTTTTTT.

This chain links TRBV19 with TRBJ1-5; the D is unclear. The CDR3 is 15 amino acids. V was clipped by 5 bases and J by 0 bases, with 11 bases between them. Per germline, CDR1 LNHDA and CDR2 SQIVND (reference sequence). The DNA of the CDR3 is TGTGCCAGTAGTTTCGACACTTATAGCAATCAGCCCCAGCATTTT. This encodes CASSFDTYSNQPQHF.

V gene TRBV11-2 combines with J gene TRBJ2-3, with TRBD2 identical over 14 bases. Germline CDR1 and CDR2: SGHAT and FQNNGV. Losses at the gene ends were 3 bases for V and 4 bases for J; bases not matched to a gene: 6. The CDR3 is 17 residues long. For the CDR3, the DNA is TGTGCCAGCAGCTTCACCGGGACTAGCGGGAGCTCAGATACGCAGTATTTT. Protein: CASSFTGTSGSSDTQYF.

V usage is TRBV2 and J usage is TRBJ2-7; D is unresolved. CDR3 size: 13 residues. Germline CDR1 SNHLY, CDR2 FYNNEI. V gave up 6 bases and J gave up 6 bases, with 15 bases separating them. The CDR3 reads CASRLVIPGEQYF. The CDR3, as DNA: TGTGCCAGCAGGCTGGTTATCCCGGGCGAGCAGTACTTC.

DNA for the CDR3: TGTGCCAGCAGCTTGGCGGCGGGCCGCTCCTACAATGAGCAGTTCTTC. Amino acid sequence: CASSLAAGRSYNEQFF. The chain combines TRBV7-2 with TRBJ2-1; a possible D gene is TRBD2 (5 bases). Trimming shortened V by 3 bases and J by 0 bases, and 12 bases separated the two germline ends. CDR3 length equals 16 residues. Germline-derived CDR1 and CDR2 are SGHTA and FQGNSA.

This chain connects TRBV7-3 to TRBJ2-1; D call uncertain. The CDR3 runs to 14 residues. Trimming stripped 1 base from V and 5 bases from J, with 9 bases between. Germline values: CDR1 SGHTA, CDR2 FQGTGA. The CDR3: CASSLIGGHNEQFF. The CDR3 region has the DNA TGTGCCAGCAGCTTAATAGGTGGGCACAATGAGCAGTTCTTC.

V gene TRBV5-1 combines with J gene TRBJ2-2, with D tentatively TRBD1 (6 bases). Germline V gene lookup returns CDR1 SGHRS and CDR2 YFSETQ. Trimming left V 4 bases short and J 3 bases short, with 13 bases between. The CDR3 is 15 residues long. CDR3 region: CASSPQTGYTGELFF. The CDR3 DNA follows: TGCGCCAGCAGCCCTCAAACAGGGTACACCGGGGAGCTGTTTTTT.